The 13 T cell receptor beta chains below all came from one sample that was sequenced in a study of blood T cell repertoires in COVID-19. The assay was immunoSEQ multiplex PCR, and TCRdb's table has in-frame clones only and misses some. Found here are roughly 43,000 clones, 87% of them singletons; the top ten hold 15%. Sequenced material: peripheral blood. Source of these receptors: a man in his fifties or sixties with active COVID-19.

The V gene is TRBV7-2, the J gene TRBJ2-1, with 11 bases that match TRBD2. CDR1 and CDR2 from the germline V gene are SGHTA and FQGNSA. The ends lost 2 bases at V and 7 bases at J; junction bases unmatched: 4. The CDR3 is 15 residues long. For the CDR3, the DNA is TGTGCCAGCAGCTTAAGACTAGCGGGGCAAAATGAGCAGTTCTTC. The encoded protein is CASSLRLAGQNEQFF.

This clone was detected only once. This rearrangement joins TRBV11-2 to TRBJ2-1, with D tentatively TRBD1 (5 bases). Germline V gives CDR1 SGHAT, CDR2 FQNNGV. CDR3 size: 14 residues. Trimming cost V 3 bases and J 2 bases, with 8 bases left between them. The CDR3 spells CASSLSGTYNEQFF. The CDR3 region has the DNA TGTGCCAGCAGCTTGTCAGGGACCTACAATGAGCAGTTCTTC.

This chain joins TRBV5-1 and TRBJ1-2, with a possible D match to TRBD1 (6 bases). V dropped 2 bases and J dropped 6 bases, with 11 bases sitting between them. Germline-derived CDR1 and CDR2 are SGHRS and YFSETQ. The CDR3 runs to 13 residues. The CDR3 DNA follows: TGCGCCAGCAGCTTAGGACAGATGGATGGCTACACCTTC. Its translation is CASSLGQMDGYTF. The full variable domain, its missing parts supplied by reference TRBV5-1 and TRBJ1-2, is KAGVTQTPRYLIKTRGQQVTLSCSPISGHRSVSWYQQTPGQGLQFLFEYFSETQRNKGNFPGRFSGRQFSNSRSEMNVSTLELGDSALYLCASSLGQMDGYTFGSGTRLTVV.

V usage is TRBV12-3 or TRBV12-4 and J usage is TRBJ1-2; D not certain. The germline V and J ends were trimmed by 6 bases and 3 bases, with 11 bases remaining between them. The CDR3 covers 13 residues. The CDR3 loop reads CASRGTGDYGYTF. The CDR3 bases are TGTGCCAGCAGGGGTACCGGGGACTATGGCTACACCTTC.

The chain combines TRBV10-3 with TRBJ1-3, with TRBD1 matching over 7 bases. The CDR3 is made up of 14 amino acids. CDR1 is ENHRY and CDR2 is SYGVKD in the germline V gene. J was trimmed by 1 base and V by 11 bases; bases with no gene match: 8. The CDR3 region is CAALETGSGNTIYF. CDR3 coding DNA: TGTGCCGCCCTGGAGACAGGGTCTGGAAACACCATATATTTT.

The chain uses TRBV9 and TRBJ2-1; TRBD2 agrees at 7 bases. This CDR3 comprises 15 residues. CDR1 and CDR2 from the germline V gene are SGDLS and YYNGEE. The trim removed 1 base at V and 0 bases at J, leaving 1 base unmatched. In DNA form, the CDR3 reads TGTGCCAGCAGCGTATCTAGCGGCTCCTACAATGAGCAGTTCTTC. This gives the protein CASSVSSGSYNEQFF.

The chain combines TRBV11-2 with TRBJ1-1; 7 bases are shared with TRBD1. V trimming: 5 bases; J trimming: 4 bases; junction bases outside the gene matches: 10. Germline V gene lookup returns CDR1 SGHAT and CDR2 FQNNGV. This CDR3 has 15 residues. The CDR3 loop is CASSQTDYRGTEAFF. The CDR3 nucleotides read TGTGCCAGCAGCCAGACCGACTACAGGGGCACTGAAGCTTTCTTT.

J is TRBJ2-5 and V is TRBV7-8; possibly TRBD1 for D (7 bases). The CDR3 length is 16 residues. V was shortened by 1 base and J by 4 bases, with 16 bases between the two germline ends. CDR1 is SGHVS and CDR2 is FQNEAQ in the germline V gene. The CDR3 nucleotides read TGTGCCAGCAGCTTAGGTGGAGGGGGACAGCGAGAGACCCAGTACTTC. This encodes CASSLGGGGQRETQYF.

The V and J genes are TRBV4-3 and TRBJ1-6, with D unresolved. CDR1 and CDR2 (germline): LGHNA, YSLEER. V shed 1 base and J shed 10 bases, with 14 bases lying between them. CDR3 size: 15 residues. The CDR3 nucleotides read TGCGCCAGCAGCCAAGGGTCCGGGGTTGGGTCACCCCTCCACTTT. Protein sequence: CASSQGSGVGSPLHF.

J is TRBJ2-1 and V is TRBV6-1; TRBD1 might be the D (5 bases). CDR3 length: 13 amino acids. The germline CDR1 and CDR2 sequences are MNHNS and SASEGT. Trimming shortened V by 2 bases and J by 8 bases, and 10 bases separated the two germline ends. The CDR3 spells CASSESSRDEQFF. As DNA, the CDR3 is TGTGCCAGCAGTGAATCTTCCAGGGATGAGCAGTTCTTC.

The genes are TRBV27 and TRBJ2-3; TRBD1 agrees at 7 bases. Looked up from germline, CDR1 is MNHEY and CDR2 is SMNVEV (reference sequence). Losses at the gene ends were 5 bases for V and 1 base for J; bases not matched to a gene: 3. The CDR3 loop spans 14 amino acids. CDR3 coding DNA: TGTGCCAGCAGTCAAGACAGGGGCACAGATACGCAGTATTTT. It yields the protein CASSQDRGTDTQYF.

The V gene is TRBV9, the J gene TRBJ2-2, with D maybe TRBD2 (6 bases). Germline values: CDR1 SGDLS, CDR2 YYNGEE. This CDR3 is built from 16 residues. Trimming cost V 2 bases and J 1 base, with 12 bases left between them. CDR3 loop: CASSVLGRGNTGELFF. CDR3 coding DNA: TGTGCCAGCAGCGTCCTCGGGCGGGGGAACACCGGGGAGCTGTTTTTT.

The chain joins TRBV3-1 (or the pseudogene TRBV3-2) to TRBJ2-5; D is perhaps TRBD2 (5 bases). The CDR3 covers 15 residues. Germline values: CDR1 LGHDT, CDR2 YNNKEL (reference sequence). V lost 2 bases and J 4 bases, leaving 14 bases between the germline ends. The CDR3 nucleotides are TGTGCCAGCAGCCAATTGCCGGGGATTTCAGAGACCCAGTACTTC. This codes for CASSQLPGISETQYF.